Following are 13 T cell receptor beta chains from one sample sequenced in a study of OX40 agonist ivuxolimab in advanced cancers. The assay was immunoSEQ multiplex PCR, and TCRdb's table has in-frame clones only and misses some. The profile shows 50,000 or so clones, roughly four fifths of them singletons. The sequencing used CD4+ or CD8+ T cells sorted from blood, collected in a trial of the OX40 agonist ivuxolimab. The source is an adult with an advanced solid tumor such as melanoma, head and neck, liver or kidney cancer.

About this clone: One end of the junction does not line up with germline, which may come from a read error. The chain uses TRBV2 and TRBJ1-2; D gene ambiguous. The CDR3 has 13 residues. In germline, CDR1 is SNHLY, CDR2 FYNNEI. As DNA, the CDR3 is TGTGCCAGCAGTGGACACGCTCGGTATGACTACACCTTC. Protein: CASSGHARYDYTF.

J is TRBJ2-2 and V is TRBV5-4; weak D call: TRBD2 (6 bases). The CDR3 totals 14 residues. V was clipped by 0 bases and J by 4 bases, with 7 bases between them. Germline loops: CDR1 SGHNT, CDR2 YYREEE (reference sequence). The CDR3 coding sequence is TGTGCCAGCAGCTTGGGCGGGGTCACCGGGGAGCTGTTTTTT. Protein: CASSLGGVTGELFF.

The V and J genes are TRBV11-3 and TRBJ2-7, with 10 bases lining up with TRBD2. V dropped 1 base and J dropped 3; count of bases not matched to a gene: 3. The germline CDR1 and CDR2 sequences are SGHNT and YENEEA. This CDR3 is built from 15 residues. The CDR3 DNA follows: TGTGCCAGCAGCTTAGTACTAGCGGGGATCTACGAGCAGTACTTC. It is translated as CASSLVLAGIYEQYF. Full variable domain (missing parts from reference TRBV11-3 and TRBJ2-7): EAGVVQSPRYKIIEKKQPVAFWCNPISGHNTLYWYLQNLGQGPELLIRYENEEAVDDSQLPKDRFSAERLKGVDSTLKIQPAELGDSAVYLCASSLVLAGIYEQYFGPGTRLTVT.

The rearrangement joins TRBV5-6 to TRBJ2-5; a weak D match, TRBD2 (6 bases). The germline V gene encodes CDR1 SGHDT and CDR2 YYEEEE. Trimming removed 3 bases at V and 0 bases at J, with 9 bases between. CDR3 length: 14 amino acids. In nucleotides, the CDR3 is TGTGCCAGCAGCTGGGGGGTGGACCAAGAGACCCAGTACTTC. Amino acid sequence: CASSWGVDQETQYF.

In this sample, this clone turned up a few times. This chain links TRBV28 with TRBJ1-4; D is undetermined. In germline, CDR1 is MDHEN, CDR2 SYDVKM. Trimming left V 1 base short and J 7 bases short, with 4 bases between. This CDR3 comprises 12 residues. CDR3 DNA sequence: TGTGCCAGCAGTTTATCACTTGAAAAACTGTTTTTT. Translated, it gives CASSLSLEKLFF.

The chain is built from TRBV7-2 and TRBJ2-3; TRBD2 matches 8 bases. Germline CDR1 and CDR2: SGHTA and FQGNSA. The CDR3 is 14 amino acids. V trimming: 3 bases; J trimming: 4 bases; junction bases outside the gene matches: 3. The DNA of the CDR3 is TGTGCCAGCAGCTTCGGACTAGCAGCAGATACGCAGTATTTT. It codes for CASSFGLAADTQYF.

The chain recombines TRBV2 with TRBJ2-7; D is possibly TRBD2 (6 bases). The ends were cut back, 8 bases at V and 3 bases at J, with 11 bases in the middle. This CDR3 contains 12 residues. Germline V gives CDR1 SNHLY, CDR2 FYNNEI. The CDR3 reads CASRDSIYEQYF. CDR3 nucleotides: TGTGCCAGCCGGGACTCAATCTACGAGCAGTACTTC.

The gene calls are TRBV7-8 and TRBJ2-5, with D maybe TRBD2 (5 bases). V lost 6 bases and J lost 5, with 13 bases in between. Per the germline V gene, CDR1 is SGHVS and CDR2 is FQNEAQ. The CDR3 consists of 13 residues. CDR3 DNA: TGTGCCAGCAGACGCTCTGAGGGTGAGACCCAGTACTTC. It encodes CASRRSEGETQYF. The full variable domain, completed using reference TRBV7-8 and TRBJ2-5, is GAGVSQSPRYKVAKRGQDVALRCDPISGHVSLFWYQQALGQGPEFLTYFQNEAQLDKSGLPSDRFFAERPEGSVSTLKIQRTQQEDSAVYLCASRRSEGETQYFGPGTRLLVL.

This chain joins TRBV27 and TRBJ2-1; no reliable D call. CDR3 size: 14 residues. CDR1 and CDR2 from the germline V gene are MNHEY and SMNVEV (reference sequence). With 2 bases removed from V and 2 bases from J, the gap between germline ends came to 7 bases. The CDR3 protein is CASSLTRAYNEQFF. The CDR3 DNA is TGTGCCAGCAGTTTAACGCGAGCCTACAATGAGCAGTTCTTC.

The rearrangement uses TRBV7-8 and TRBJ2-7; no clear D gene. The CDR3 has 13 residues. The germline gives CDR1 SGHVS, CDR2 FQNEAQ. V was pared by 1 base and J by 4 bases, with 8 bases between. CDR3 sequence (DNA): TGTGCCAGCAGCTTAGACGGTTGGTACGAGCAGTACTTC. It translates to CASSLDGWYEQYF.

The V call is TRBV29-1, the J call TRBJ1-2; TRBD1 aligns across 7 bases. This CDR3 is 13 amino acids long. Germline CDR1 reads SQVTM; CDR2 reads ANQGSEA. With V trimmed by 6 bases and J by 3 bases, 7 bases remained unmatched. CDR3 nucleotide sequence: TGCAGCGTCCCTACAGGGGTTTACTATGGCTACACCTTC. It is translated as CSVPTGVYYGYTF.

The chain uses TRBV28 and TRBJ1-1, with D perhaps TRBD1 (5 bases). This CDR3 region has 13 residues. The germline V gene has CDR1 MDHEN and CDR2 SYDVKM. V was trimmed by 6 bases and J by 5 bases, leaving 13 bases between them. The CDR3 bases are TGTGCCAGCAGAGTGGGGGGAATAACTGAAGCTTTCTTT. It is translated as CASRVGGITEAFF.

V is TRBV6-6 and J is TRBJ2-7; maybe TRBD1 (5 bases). Germline V lookup: CDR1 MNHNY, CDR2 SVGAGI (reference sequence). The CDR3 is 11 residues long. V dropped 6 bases and J dropped 6 bases, with 9 bases sitting between them. The CDR3 region is CASSSGREQYF. The CDR3 DNA reads as TGTGCCAGCAGCTCAGGGCGCGAGCAGTACTTC.